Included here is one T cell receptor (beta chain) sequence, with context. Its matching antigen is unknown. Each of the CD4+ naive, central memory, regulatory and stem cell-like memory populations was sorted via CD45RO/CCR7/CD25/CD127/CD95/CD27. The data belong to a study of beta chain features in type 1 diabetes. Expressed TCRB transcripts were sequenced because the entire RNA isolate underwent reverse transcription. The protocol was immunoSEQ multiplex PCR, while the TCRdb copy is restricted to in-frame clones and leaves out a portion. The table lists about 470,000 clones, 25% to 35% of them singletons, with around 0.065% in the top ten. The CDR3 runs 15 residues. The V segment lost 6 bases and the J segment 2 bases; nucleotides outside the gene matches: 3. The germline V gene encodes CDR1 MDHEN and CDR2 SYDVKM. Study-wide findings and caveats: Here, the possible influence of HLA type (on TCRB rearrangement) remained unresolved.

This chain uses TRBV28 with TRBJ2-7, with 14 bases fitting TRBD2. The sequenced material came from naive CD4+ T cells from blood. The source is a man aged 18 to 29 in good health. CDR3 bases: TGTGCCAGCAGGAGACTAGCGGGAGGGACCTACGAGCAGTACTTC. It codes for CASRRLAGGTYEQYF. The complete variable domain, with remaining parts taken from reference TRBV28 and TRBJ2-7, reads DVKVTQSSRYLVKRTGEKVFLECVQDMDHENMFWYRQDPGLGLRLIYFSYDVKMKEKGDIPEGYSVSREKKERFSLILESASTNQTSMYLCASRRLAGGTYEQYFGPGTRLTVT.